This TCR beta chain originates from a study of monozygotic twins with inflammatory bowel disease. Study results and limitations: A reduction in TCRbeta diversity (inverse Simpson) was seen in IBD patients relative to healthy co-twins. Reduced clonotype sharing with other individuals was observed in IBD patients relative to healthy twins, especially with disease activity.

The germline V gene has CDR1 DFQATT and CDR2 SNEGSKA (reference sequence). The CDR3 is 14 residues long. Each CDR3 protein gets one entry in TCRdb, which reprocessed the 5' RACE reads and gives no DNA. Here the sample table reports approximately 390,000 distinct CDR3 sequences. To note about this clonotype: As yet, its antigen is unknown.

This clonotype originated in a human donor with ulcerative colitis or Crohn's disease, or a healthy co-twin of an affected twin (not recorded which). Sequenced input: blood. J is TRBJ1-6 and V is TRBV20-1; TCRdb calls TRBD1, which cannot be checked without DNA. CDR3 amino acids: CSAAPESYNSPLHF.